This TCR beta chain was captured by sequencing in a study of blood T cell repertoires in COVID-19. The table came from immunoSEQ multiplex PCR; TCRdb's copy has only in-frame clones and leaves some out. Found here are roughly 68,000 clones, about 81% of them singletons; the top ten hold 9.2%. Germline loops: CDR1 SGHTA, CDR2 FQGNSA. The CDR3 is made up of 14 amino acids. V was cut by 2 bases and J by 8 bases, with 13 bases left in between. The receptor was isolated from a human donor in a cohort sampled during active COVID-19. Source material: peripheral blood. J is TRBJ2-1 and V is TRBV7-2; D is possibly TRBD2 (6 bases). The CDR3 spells CASSLIGGMDEQFF. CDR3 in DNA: TGTGCCAGCAGCTTAATAGGCGGGATGGATGAGCAGTTCTTC.